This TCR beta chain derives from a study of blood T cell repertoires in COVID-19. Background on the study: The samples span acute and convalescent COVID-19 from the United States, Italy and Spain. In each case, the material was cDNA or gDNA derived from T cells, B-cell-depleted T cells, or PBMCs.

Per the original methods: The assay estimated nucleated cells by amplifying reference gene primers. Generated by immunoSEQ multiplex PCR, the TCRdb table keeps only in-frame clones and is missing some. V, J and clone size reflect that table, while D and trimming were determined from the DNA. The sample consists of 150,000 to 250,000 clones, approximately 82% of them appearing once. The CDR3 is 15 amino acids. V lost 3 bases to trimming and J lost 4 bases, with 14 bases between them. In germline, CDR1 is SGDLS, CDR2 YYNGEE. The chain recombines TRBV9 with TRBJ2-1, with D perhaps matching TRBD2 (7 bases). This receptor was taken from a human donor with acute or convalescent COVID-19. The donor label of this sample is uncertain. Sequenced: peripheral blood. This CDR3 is CASSEGGEWYNEQFF. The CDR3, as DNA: TGTGCCAGCAGCGAAGGGGGGGAGTGGTACAATGAGCAGTTCTTC.